The 9 T cell receptor beta chains reported below all come from one sample, sequenced in a study of blood T cells in healthy people across ages. A J-beta primer mix and a sample-barcoded 5' primer were used in a second PCR of roughly 7 to 12 cycles. TCRdb fed the 5' RACE reads into MiXCR, producing one record per CDR3 protein. This table holds roughly 640,000 distinct CDR3 sequences, roughly 30% found once. The sequenced material came from blood. These receptors were obtained from a woman over 75 in good health.

This clonotype was observed a handful of times. This chain joins TRBV9 and TRBJ1-6; unclear D gene. The V and J ends lost 2 bases and 12 bases respectively, with 18 bases between them. This CDR3 spans 15 amino acids. Germline V gene lookup returns CDR1 SGDLS and CDR2 YYNGEE. CDR3 sequence: CASSVGSGPWEPLHF. DNA of the CDR3: TGTGCCAGCAGCGTGGGCAGTGGTCCTTGGGAACCCCTCCACTTT. Full variable domain (remainder filled in from reference TRBV9 and TRBJ1-6): DSGVTQTPKHLITATGQRVTLRCSPRSGDLSVYWYQQSLDQGLQFLIQYYNGEERAKGNILERFSAQQFPDLHSELNLSSLELGDSALYFCASSVGSGPWEPLHFGNGTRLTVT.

This clonotype was seen a handful of times. The chain combines TRBV5-8 with TRBJ1-5, with 8 bases fitting TRBD1. CDR3 length: 15 residues. Germline V CDR1 and CDR2: SGHTS, YDEGEE. V lost 5 bases, J lost 3 bases, and 7 bases stayed unmatched. As DNA, the CDR3 is TGTGCCAGCAGTAACCCGGACAGGGCCAATCAGCCCCAGCATTTT. Its translation is CASSNPDRANQPQHF.

This clonotype is a singleton in its sample. The chain is built from TRBV5-1 and TRBJ1-6, with 10 bases that match TRBD1. V gave up 4 bases and J gave up 3 bases; unmatched junction bases: 10. Germline V gene sequence: CDR1 SGHRS, CDR2 YFSETQ. This CDR3 spans 18 amino acids. The CDR3 protein is CASSPMTTGGLYNSPLHF. DNA for the CDR3: TGCGCCAGCAGCCCGATGACGACAGGGGGCCTCTATAATTCACCCCTCCACTTT.

On this clonotype: This could be a read error, since a much larger clone is one nucleotide away. This rearrangement joins TRBV20-1 to TRBJ2-6; the D gene could be TRBD1 or TRBD2 (5 bases each). Germline V gives CDR1 DFQATT, CDR2 SNEGSKA (reference sequence). The CDR3 is 17 residues long. This CDR3 is CSASLLGTPSGANVRTF. The CDR3 region has the DNA TGCAGTGCTAGTCTTCTGGGGACCCCCTCTGGGGCCAACGTCCGGACTTTC.

This clonotype showed up many times. The chain recombines TRBV24-1 with TRBJ2-7, with D maybe TRBD2 (5 bases). Germline CDR1 reads KGHDR; CDR2 reads SFDVKD. Trimming cost V 9 bases and J 7 bases, with 6 bases left between them. This CDR3 is 9 amino acids long. CDR3 coding DNA: TGTGCCACCGGGAGTGAGCAGTACTTC. Residues: CATGSEQYF.

This clonotype was picked up many times. Since a much larger clone is just one base distant, this may be a read error. The chain links TRBV7-2 to TRBJ2-2; D gene unclear. The CDR3 spans 12 residues. Trimming cost V 4 bases and J 5 bases, with 5 bases left between them. Germline CDR1 and CDR2: SGHTA and FQGNSA. The CDR3 protein is CASSSDTGELFF. CDR3 DNA sequence: TGTGCCAGCAGCTCGGATACCGGGGAGCTGTTTTTT.

In this sample, this clonotype turned up a few times. This sequence joins TRBV10-3 and TRBJ1-5; D is perhaps TRBD1 (5 bases). Germline CDR1 ENHRY, CDR2 SYGVKD. This CDR3 region has 13 residues. V was cut by 11 bases and J by 6 bases, with 17 bases left in between. This CDR3 reads CAAREVDGQPQHF. CDR3 bases: TGTGCCGCCAGGGAGGTTGACGGTCAGCCCCAGCATTTT.

This clonotype showed up many times. V and J are TRBV6-2 or TRBV6-3 and TRBJ1-1, with 8 bases matching TRBD1. With 5 bases clipped from V and 3 bases from J, the junction kept 5 bases outside the gene matches. Per the germline V gene, CDR1 is MNHEY and CDR2 is SVGEGT. The CDR3 runs 14 residues. The DNA of the CDR3 is TGTGCCAGCAGTGGCCCGACAGGGGACACTGAAGCTTTCTTT. Protein sequence: CASSGPTGDTEAFF.

This clonotype has ten or more counts. V gene TRBV6-1 combines with J gene TRBJ2-3, with 10 positions matching TRBD1. This CDR3 is 15 amino acids long. Losses at the gene ends were 6 bases for V and 7 bases for J; bases not matched to a gene: 10. The germline V gene encodes CDR1 MNHNS and CDR2 SASEGT. CDR3 protein: CASSLGQGDSNTQYF. The CDR3 DNA sequence: TGTGCCAGCAGCCTAGGACAGGGGGACTCGAATACGCAGTATTTT.